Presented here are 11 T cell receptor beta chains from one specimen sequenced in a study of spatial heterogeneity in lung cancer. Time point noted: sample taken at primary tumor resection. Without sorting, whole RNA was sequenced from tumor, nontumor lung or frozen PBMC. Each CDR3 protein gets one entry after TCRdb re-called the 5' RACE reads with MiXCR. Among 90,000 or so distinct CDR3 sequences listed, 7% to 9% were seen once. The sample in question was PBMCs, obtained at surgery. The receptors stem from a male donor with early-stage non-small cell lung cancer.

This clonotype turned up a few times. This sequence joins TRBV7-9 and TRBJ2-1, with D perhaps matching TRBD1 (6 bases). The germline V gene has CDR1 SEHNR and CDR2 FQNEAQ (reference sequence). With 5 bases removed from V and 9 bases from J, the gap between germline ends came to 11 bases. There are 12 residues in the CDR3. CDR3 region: CASSQGPGEQFF. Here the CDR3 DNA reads TGTGCCAGCAGCCAGGGGCCAGGTGAGCAGTTCTTC.

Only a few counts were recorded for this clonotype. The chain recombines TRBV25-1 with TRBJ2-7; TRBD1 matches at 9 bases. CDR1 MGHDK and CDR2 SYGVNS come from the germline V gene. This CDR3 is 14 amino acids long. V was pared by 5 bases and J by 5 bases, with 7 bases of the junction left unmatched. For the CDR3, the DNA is TGTGCCAGCAGTTCCCCCGGGACAGGGAACGAGCAGTACTTC. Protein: CASSSPGTGNEQYF.

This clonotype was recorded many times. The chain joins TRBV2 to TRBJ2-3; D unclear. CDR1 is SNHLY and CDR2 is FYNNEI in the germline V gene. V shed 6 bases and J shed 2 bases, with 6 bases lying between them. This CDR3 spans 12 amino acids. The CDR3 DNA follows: TGTGCCAGCAGGTATAACACAGATACGCAGTATTTT. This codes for CASRYNTDTQYF.

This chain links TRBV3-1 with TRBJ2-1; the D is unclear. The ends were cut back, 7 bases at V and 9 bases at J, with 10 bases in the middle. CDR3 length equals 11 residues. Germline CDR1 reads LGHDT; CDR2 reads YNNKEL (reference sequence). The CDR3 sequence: CASTLGSEQFF. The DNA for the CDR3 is TGTGCCAGCACCCTAGGGTCTGAGCAGTTCTTC.

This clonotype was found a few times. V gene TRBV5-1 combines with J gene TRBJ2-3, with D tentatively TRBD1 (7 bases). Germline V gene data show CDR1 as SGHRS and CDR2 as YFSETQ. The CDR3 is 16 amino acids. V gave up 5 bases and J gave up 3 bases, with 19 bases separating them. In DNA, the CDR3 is TGCGCCAGCAGTCGGTCAGGGGGAGGATGGACAGATACGCAGTATTTT. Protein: CASSRSGGGWTDTQYF.

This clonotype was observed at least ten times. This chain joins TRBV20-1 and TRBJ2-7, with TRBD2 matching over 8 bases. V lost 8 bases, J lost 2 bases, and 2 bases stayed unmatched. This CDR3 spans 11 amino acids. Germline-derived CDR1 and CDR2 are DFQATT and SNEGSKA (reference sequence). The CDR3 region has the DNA TGCAGTTTTAGCGGGACCTACGAGCAGTACTTC. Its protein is CSFSGTYEQYF.

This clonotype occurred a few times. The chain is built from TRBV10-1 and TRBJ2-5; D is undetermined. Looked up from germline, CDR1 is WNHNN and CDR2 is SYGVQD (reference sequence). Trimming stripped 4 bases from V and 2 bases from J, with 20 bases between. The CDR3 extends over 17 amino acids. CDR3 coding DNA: TGCGCCAGCAGTGGAGTCCCCAATGACACGTCTCAAGAGACCCAGTACTTC. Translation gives CASSGVPNDTSQETQYF.

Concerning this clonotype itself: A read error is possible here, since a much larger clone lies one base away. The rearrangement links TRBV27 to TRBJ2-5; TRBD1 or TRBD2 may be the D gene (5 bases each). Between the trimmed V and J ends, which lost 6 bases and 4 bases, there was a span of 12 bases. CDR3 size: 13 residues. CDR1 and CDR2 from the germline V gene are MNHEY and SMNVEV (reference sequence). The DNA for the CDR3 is TGTGCCAGCAGCCGGGGCTGGGGAGAGACCCAGTACTTC. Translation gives CASSRGWGETQYF.

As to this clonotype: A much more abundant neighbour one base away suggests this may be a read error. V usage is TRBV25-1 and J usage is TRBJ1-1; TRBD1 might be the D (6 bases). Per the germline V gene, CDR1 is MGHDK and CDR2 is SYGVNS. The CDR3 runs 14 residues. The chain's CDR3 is CASSPPGHNTEAYF. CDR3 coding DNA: TGTGCCAGCAGTCCCCCGGGACATAACACTGAAGCTTACTTT.

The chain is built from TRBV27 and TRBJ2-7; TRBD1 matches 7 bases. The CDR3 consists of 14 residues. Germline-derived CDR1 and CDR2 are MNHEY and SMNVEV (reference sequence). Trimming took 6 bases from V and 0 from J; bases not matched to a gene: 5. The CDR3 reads CASRRRDSSYEQYF. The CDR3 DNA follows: TGTGCCAGCAGGCGACGGGACAGCTCCTACGAGCAGTACTTC.

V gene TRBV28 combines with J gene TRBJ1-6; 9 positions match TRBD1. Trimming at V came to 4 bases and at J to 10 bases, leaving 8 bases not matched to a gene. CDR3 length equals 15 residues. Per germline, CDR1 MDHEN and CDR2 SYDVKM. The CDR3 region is CASSSTGTGKSPLHF. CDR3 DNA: TGTGCCAGCAGTTCCACCGGGACAGGGAAGTCACCCCTCCACTTT.